This T cell receptor (beta chain) was captured by sequencing in a study of beta chain features in type 1 diabetes. TCRB transcripts that were expressed got sequenced, as all of the isolated RNA had been reverse transcribed. Measured with immunoSEQ multiplex PCR; TCRdb has only the in-frame clones, and not every one. Of fewer than 250,000 clones listed, 13% to 15% are singletons. V was shortened by 5 bases and J by 1 base, with 13 bases between the two germline ends. This CDR3 has 15 residues. Germline CDR1 MNHNS, CDR2 SASEGT. Only a few counts were recorded for this clone. As yet, its antigen is unknown. Overall study results and limits: More deletions and fewer insertions at VDJ junctions were found in patients with type 1 diabetes.

The J gene is TRBJ2-3, the V gene TRBV6-1; no reliable D call. Material: naive CD4+ T cells from blood. The clonotype originates from a woman in her forties in good health. The CDR3 here is CASSQTPWGTDTQYF. The CDR3 DNA sequence: TGTGCCAGCAGTCAGACTCCCTGGGGCACAGATACGCAGTATTTT.